The clone carrying this TCR beta chain is a singleton in its sample. The record originates from a study of circulating and synovial CD4+ cells in juvenile arthritis. TCRdb keeps only in-frame clones here, not all; method: immunoSEQ multiplex PCR. This table holds about 33,000 clones, more than 90% found once. The CDR3 consists of 16 residues. Germline-derived CDR1 and CDR2 are MGHRA and YSYEKL. The germline V and J ends were trimmed by 4 bases and 4 bases, with 17 bases remaining between them. This TCR derives from a human donor with juvenile idiopathic arthritis. The source material was CD4+ T cells from blood. This chain uses TRBV4-1 with TRBJ1-3; D possibly corresponds to TRBD1 (5 bases). The CDR3 loop reads CASSPLAGGIGNTIYF. DNA of the CDR3: TGCGCCAGCAGCCCCCTCGCCGGGGGGATAGGAAACACCATATATTTT.